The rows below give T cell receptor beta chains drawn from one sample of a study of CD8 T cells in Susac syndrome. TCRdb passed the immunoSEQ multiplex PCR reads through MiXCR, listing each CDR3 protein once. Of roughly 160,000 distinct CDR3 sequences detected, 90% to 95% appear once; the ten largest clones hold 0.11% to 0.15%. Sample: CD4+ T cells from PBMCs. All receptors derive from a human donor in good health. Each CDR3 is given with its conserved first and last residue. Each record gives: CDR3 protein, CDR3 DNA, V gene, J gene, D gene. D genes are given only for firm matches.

CASSFKALAGTTDTQYF	TGTGCCAGCAGCTTCAAGGCGCTAGCGGGGACCACAGATACGCAGTATTTT	TRBV7-2	TRBJ2-3	TRBD2
CSVLGLAGLYEQYF	TGCAGCGTGTTGGGACTAGCGGGTCTCTACGAGCAGTACTTC	TRBV29-1	TRBJ2-7	TRBD2
CASGRQGYEQYF	TGTGCCAGCGGGAGACAGGGTTACGAGCAGTACTTC	TRBV13	TRBJ2-7	TRBD1
CSARDPDSTSVDTQYF	TGCAGTGCTAGAGATCCGGACAGTACTTCGGTCGATACGCAGTATTTT	TRBV20-1	TRBJ2-3	-
CSASRPTGGPYSNQPQHF	TGCAGTGCCAGCAGGCCCACAGGGGGACCTTATAGCAATCAGCCCCAGCATTTT	TRBV20-1	TRBJ1-5	TRBD1
CASSQSGTGSPSSLYF	TGTGCCAGCAGCCAGTCGGGGACAGGGAGCCCCTCGAGTCTGTACTTC	TRBV3-1	TRBJ2-7	TRBD1
CASNRGRTGELFF	TGTGCCAGCAATCGGGGGCGCACCGGGGAGCTGTTTTTT	TRBV12-3/TRBV12-4	TRBJ2-2	-
CSVVGPRTQYF	TGCAGCGTTGTAGGACCTCGGACCCAGTACTTC	TRBV29-1	TRBJ2-5	-
CASSFDRGRKTQYF	TGCGCCAGCAGCTTTGACAGGGGTCGGAAGACCCAGTACTTC	TRBV5-1	TRBJ2-5	TRBD1
CASSQGVGRANTGELFF	TGTGCCAGCAGCCAAGGTGTGGGCCGTGCGAACACCGGGGAGCTGTTTTTT	TRBV3-1	TRBJ2-2	-
CASSVGRGLGYEQYF	TGTGCCAGCAGCGTAGGACGGGGGTTGGGGTACGAGCAGTACTTC	TRBV9	TRBJ2-7	-
CSASLQRGPVETQYF	TGCAGTGCTAGCCTCCAGCGGGGGCCCGTTGAGACCCAGTACTTC	TRBV20-1	TRBJ2-5	TRBD2
CASSEERGETQYF	TGTGCCAGCAGTGAAGAGCGCGGTGAGACCCAGTACTTC	TRBV2	TRBJ2-5	-
CSVGRVATGELFF	TGCAGCGTTGGCAGGGTCGCGACCGGGGAGCTGTTTTTT	TRBV29-1	TRBJ2-2	-
CASSSPDSSPYEQYF	TGTGCCAGCAGCTCACCCGACAGTTCACCCTACGAGCAGTACTTC	TRBV5-6	TRBJ2-7	-
CASSLDYIPNTGELFF	TGCGCCAGCAGCTTGGACTACATTCCGAACACCGGGGAGCTGTTTTTT	TRBV5-1	TRBJ2-2	-
CASSPVGGGAQETTQYF	TGTGCCAGCAGCCCGGTCGGAGGGGGGGCACAAGAGACGACCCAGTACTTC	TRBV7-2	TRBJ2-5	-
CASGTGSYNEQFF	TGTGCCAGCGGGACAGGGTCCTACAATGAGCAGTTCTTC	TRBV27	TRBJ2-1	TRBD1
CASSRGDVNSPLHF	TGCGCCAGCAGCCGGGGGGACGTCAATTCACCCCTCCACTTT	TRBV5-1	TRBJ1-6	-
CAWNREYEQYF	TGTGCCTGGAACAGGGAATACGAGCAGTACTTC	TRBV30	TRBJ2-7	-
CATSRPGSNEQFF	TGTGCCACCTCAAGGCCAGGGAGCAATGAGCAGTTCTTC	TRBV24-1	TRBJ2-1	-
CASTTGTGVGYTF	TGTGCCAGCACGACCGGGACAGGGGTTGGCTACACCTTC	TRBV5-4	TRBJ1-2	TRBD1